This T cell receptor beta chain was profiled in a study of CD8 T cells in Susac syndrome. V lost 2 bases, J lost 4 bases, and 5 bases stayed unmatched. The CDR3 length is 16 residues. Germline-derived CDR1 and CDR2 are SGHTA and FQGTGA. With random hexamers, reverse transcription was performed on about 0.5 to 1 ug of RNA. TCRdb independently ran MiXCR on the immunoSEQ multiplex PCR reads; one entry per CDR3 protein. The sample includes 75,000 to 95,000 distinct CDR3 sequences, 85% to 95% of them seen just once. The J gene is TRBJ2-1, the V gene TRBV7-3; 10 bases match TRBD2. The clonotype comes from a human donor with Susac syndrome. Sequenced material: CD8+ T cells from PBMCs. CDR3 nucleotides: TGTGCCAGCAGCTTACTTAGCGGGAGGATTTACAATGAGCAGTTCTTC. This encodes CASSLLSGRIYNEQFF.